A selection of T cell receptor beta chains follows, all from one sample in a study of T cell repertoires in cytomegalovirus infection. One entry per CDR3 protein results from TCRdb running MiXCR on the reads. The sample lists roughly 600,000 distinct CDR3 sequences; 24% were seen once. Sequencing was done on a sample of CD8+ T cells from PBMCs. Source of these receptors: a human donor in good health (CMV status not recorded). Some clones in this sample may be carry-over from other donors' samples. Both conserved end residues are part of each CDR3. The D gene is left open where the match is weak. A clone size is listed for some rows: how often the clone was seen (once, few, many), or a class if it is expanded.

J,size,D,V,DNA,CDR3
TRBJ1-1,NA,NA,TRBV4-2,TGTGCCAGCATGGACGGATTGAACACTGAAGCTTTCTTT,CASMDGLNTEAFF
TRBJ1-5,NA,NA,TRBV2,TGTGCCAGCAGTGAAGCTAGGAGGGTTCAAGGTCACCAGCATTTT,CASSEARRVQGHQHF
TRBJ2-4,NA,TRBD2,TRBV20-1,TGCAGTGCTCTGACAGCGGGGGGCGGAAACATTCAGTACTTC,CSALTAGGGNIQYF
TRBJ1-1,NA,NA,TRBV19,TGTGCCAGTAGTATCTACCGGGACACTGAAGCTTTCTTT,CASSIYRDTEAFF
TRBJ2-3,once,TRBD1,TRBV6-5,TGTGCCAGCAGTTTTCAGGGGGCAGCTATTTCCGCAGATACGCAGTATTTT,CASSFQGAAISADTQYF
TRBJ2-1,NA,NA,TRBV10-3,TGTGCCATCAGTGAGTCTTTAGCATATGAGCAGTTCTTC,CAISESLAYEQFF
TRBJ1-2,few,NA,TRBV7-8,TGTGCCAGCAGCGAACACAGGACGACCGCCTATGGCTACACCTTC,CASSEHRTTAYGYTF
TRBJ2-7,NA,NA,TRBV4-1,TGCGCCAGCAGCCAAGCAGCAGGGACACACTCCTACGAGCAGTACTTC,CASSQAAGTHSYEQYF
TRBJ2-3,many,NA,TRBV7-3,TGTGCCAGCAGCTTGAGAGGGCTCCCAGATACGCAGTATTTT,CASSLRGLPDTQYF
TRBJ2-6,few,NA,TRBV10-2,TGCGCCACCCACGGGGGCTACCTGACTTTC,CATHGGYLTF
TRBJ2-1,many,TRBD2,TRBV6-1,TGTGCCAGCAGTCGCGAGCGGGGGGGGTCCTCCTACAATGAGCAGTTCTTC,CASSRERGGSSYNEQFF
TRBJ2-7,NA,NA,TRBV29-1,TGCAGCGTTGAAAATCGGGGGCTGACCTACGAGCAGTACTTC,CSVENRGLTYEQYF
TRBJ1-2,once,TRBD1,TRBV5-6,TGTGCCAGCAGCTTATGGCGAGATCAAGGGGGCGACTACGGTGGCTACACCTTC,CASSLWRDQGGDYGGYTF
TRBJ1-1,NA,NA,TRBV13,TGTGCCAGCAGCCCTACGATGGACTCTGAAGCTTTCTTT,CASSPTMDSEAFF
TRBJ2-2,NA,TRBD1,TRBV6-6,TGTGCCAACAAAACGACGACGAGGACAGGCGCGAACACCGGGGAGCTGTTTTTT,CANKTTTRTGANTGELFF
TRBJ2-5,NA,TRBD2,TRBV5-4,TGTGCCAGCACCGTACTAGCGGGGGGGCCTGGAGAGACCCAGTACTTC,CASTVLAGGPGETQYF
TRBJ1-5,many,TRBD1,TRBV28,TGTGCCAGCAGTTTTAGGGGGCGAAGCAATCAGCCCCAGCATTTT,CASSFRGRSNQPQHF
TRBJ2-1,NA,NA,TRBV10-3,TGTGCCATCAACCCTGGTAGCTCCTACAATGAGCAGTTCTTC,CAINPGSSYNEQFF
TRBJ2-3,few,NA,TRBV11-2,TGTGCCAGCAGCCGTGGGGTAGGCACAGATACGCAGTATTTT,CASSRGVGTDTQYF
TRBJ2-3,NA,NA,TRBV7-9,TGTGCCAGCAGCTTACAGGGTCGCACCACAGATACGCAGTATTTT,CASSLQGRTTDTQYF
TRBJ2-2,few,TRBD2,TRBV29-1,TGCAGCGCGGTGGGGCGGGGGTCGGAGACCGGGGAGCTGTTTTTT,CSAVGRGSETGELFF
TRBJ2-1,few,TRBD2,TRBV5-1,TGCGCCAGCAGCTCGGCTAGCGGGGATCAGGCGGAGCGCTACAATGAGCAGTTCTTC,CASSSASGDQAERYNEQFF
TRBJ2-3,NA,NA,TRBV20-1,TGCAGTGCTAGAGCGACTAGCACAGATACGCAGTATTTT,CSARATSTDTQYF
TRBJ2-1,many,NA,TRBV7-2,TGTGCCAGCAGCTTAGATCTCGGGACCGACAGTGAGCAGTTCTTC,CASSLDLGTDSEQFF
TRBJ1-2,NA,NA,TRBV28,TGTGCCAGCAGTTCATGGGGCTCCTATGGCTACACCTTC,CASSSWGSYGYTF
TRBJ1-1,many,NA,TRBV7-9,TGTGCCAGCAGCCACGGACAGCAGAACACTGAAGCTTTCTTT,CASSHGQQNTEAFF
TRBJ1-4,NA,TRBD1,TRBV20-1,TGCAGTGCCTATCCTAGGGGGCGCGTCGGCGAAAAACTGTTTTTT,CSAYPRGRVGEKLFF
TRBJ2-1,many,NA,TRBV2,TGTGCCAGCGACCCCCCCCTTGACAGCTCCTACAATGAGCAGTTCTTC,CASDPPLDSSYNEQFF
TRBJ2-1,NA,TRBD1,TRBV10-3,TGTGCCATCACGGGGACAGGCGACATACAGTTCTTC,CAITGTGDIQFF
TRBJ1-1,NA,TRBD1,TRBV19,TGTGCCAGTATGCAGGGGGCGAACACTGAAGCTTTCTTT,CASMQGANTEAFF
TRBJ1-4,few,TRBD1,TRBV20-1,TGCAGTGCTAGAGATTACGAGGGACAGGGTCTGTTTTTT,CSARDYEGQGLFF
TRBJ2-4,NA,NA,TRBV28,TGTGCCAGCAGTCTGACTCTAGCCAAAAACATTCAGTACTTC,CASSLTLAKNIQYF
TRBJ2-1,many,NA,TRBV5-1,TGCGCCAGCAGCGAGGACAGCTACAATGAGCAGTTCTTC,CASSEDSYNEQFF
TRBJ2-7,few,TRBD1,TRBV25-1,TGTGCCAGCAGTGAATTCGGGACAGGGGACGACTACGAGCAGTACTTC,CASSEFGTGDDYEQYF
TRBJ2-3,many,NA,TRBV7-3,TGTGCCAGCAGCTTAGACGGGGGCTACACAGATACGCAGTATTTT,CASSLDGGYTDTQYF
TRBJ1-2,few,NA,TRBV19,TGTGCCAGTAGTCCCCGAGGATCGAGGCGCTATGGCTACACCTTC,CASSPRGSRRYGYTF
TRBJ2-1,many,NA,TRBV2,TGTGCCACTAGCGTCAATGAGCAGTTCTTC,CATSVNEQFF
TRBJ2-3,NA,NA,TRBV28,TGTGCCAGCAGTTTCCAGCCTCGCCGGGGCTCCCTCACAGATACGCAGTATTTT,CASSFQPRRGSLTDTQYF
TRBJ1-6,few,NA,TRBV7-9,TGTGCCAGCGACAGTCGGAGCTCCTATAATTCACCCCTCCACTTT,CASDSRSSYNSPLHF
TRBJ2-7,NA,NA,TRBV7-9,TGTGCCAGCAGCGACCCTACAGGGTGGGAGCAGTACTTC,CASSDPTGWEQYF
TRBJ2-7,NA,TRBD1,TRBV6-2/TRBV6-3,TGTGCCAGCAGTTACCCGGCCGACAGGGTGGGCCACGAGCAGTACTTC,CASSYPADRVGHEQYF